This T cell receptor (beta chain) was sequenced during a study of response to subunit inactivated influenza vaccine. Germline lookup yields CDR1 SQVTM and CDR2 ANQGSEA. J lost 3 bases, V lost 4 bases, and 5 bases had no gene match. The CDR3 sequence is 14 residues long. This clonotype came up a few times. The antigen is undetermined. Points from the study as a whole: Few new T cells, the authors suggested, are recruited by each seasonal influenza vaccination.

TCRdb processed the RT-PCR reads anew with MiXCR; each CDR3 protein has one entry. This table has 800,000 to 1,000,000 distinct CDR3 sequences, around 21% appearing once. V gene TRBV29-1 combines with J gene TRBJ2-3; 9 nucleotides agree with TRBD2. The sample here was PBMCs from blood, taken about 5 days after vaccination. The receptor's source is a man aged 50 to 60 who received an inactivated influenza vaccine. Here the CDR3 reads CSVGPSGATDTQYF. CDR3 DNA: TGCAGCGTTGGACCTAGCGGGGCGACAGATACGCAGTATTTT.